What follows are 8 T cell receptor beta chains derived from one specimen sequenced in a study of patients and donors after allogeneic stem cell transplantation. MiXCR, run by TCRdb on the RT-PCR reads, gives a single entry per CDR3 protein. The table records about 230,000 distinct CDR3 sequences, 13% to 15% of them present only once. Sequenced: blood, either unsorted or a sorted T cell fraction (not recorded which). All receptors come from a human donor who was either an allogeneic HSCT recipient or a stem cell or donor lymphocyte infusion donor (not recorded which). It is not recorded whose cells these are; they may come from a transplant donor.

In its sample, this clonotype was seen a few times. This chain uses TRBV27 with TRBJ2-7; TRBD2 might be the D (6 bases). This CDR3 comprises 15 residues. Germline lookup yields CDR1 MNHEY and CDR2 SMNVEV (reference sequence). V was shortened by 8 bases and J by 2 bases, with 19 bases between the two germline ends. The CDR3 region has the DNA TGTGCCAGCGCCTATTCCACAGGACTACCCTACGAGCAGTACTTC. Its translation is CASAYSTGLPYEQYF.

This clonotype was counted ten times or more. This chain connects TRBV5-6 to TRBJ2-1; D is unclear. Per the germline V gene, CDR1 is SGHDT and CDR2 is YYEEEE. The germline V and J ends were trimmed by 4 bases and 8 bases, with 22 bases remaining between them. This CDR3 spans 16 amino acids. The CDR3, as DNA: TGTGCCAGCAGCCCACCATCGGGCTTACATGGGGATGAGCAGTTCTTC. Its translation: CASSPPSGLHGDEQFF.

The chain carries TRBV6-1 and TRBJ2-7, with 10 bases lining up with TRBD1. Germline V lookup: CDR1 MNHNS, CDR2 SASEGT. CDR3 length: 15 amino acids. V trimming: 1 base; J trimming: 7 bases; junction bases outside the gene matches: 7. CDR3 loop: CASSEGQGAPGEQYF. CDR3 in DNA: TGTGCCAGCAGTGAAGGACAGGGGGCTCCGGGTGAGCAGTACTTC.

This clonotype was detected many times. The CDR3 DNA sequence: TGCAGTGCTAGAGATCCCCAGGGGAATAATTCACCCCTCCACTTT. This translates into CSARDPQGNNSPLHF. The V and J genes are TRBV20-1 and TRBJ1-6; possible D gene TRBD1, 6 bases. The length of the CDR3 is 15 residues. Germline V gene sequence: CDR1 DFQATT, CDR2 SNEGSKA (reference sequence). Deletions cut 0 bases from V and 5 bases from J, with 11 bases between.

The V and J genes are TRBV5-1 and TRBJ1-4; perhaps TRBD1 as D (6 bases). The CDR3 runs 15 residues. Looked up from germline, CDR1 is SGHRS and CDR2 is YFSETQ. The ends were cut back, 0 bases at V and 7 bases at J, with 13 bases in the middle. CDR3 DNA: TGCGCCAGCAGCTTGGGTGCGACAGGCGGTGAAAAACTGTTTTTT. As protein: CASSLGATGGEKLFF.

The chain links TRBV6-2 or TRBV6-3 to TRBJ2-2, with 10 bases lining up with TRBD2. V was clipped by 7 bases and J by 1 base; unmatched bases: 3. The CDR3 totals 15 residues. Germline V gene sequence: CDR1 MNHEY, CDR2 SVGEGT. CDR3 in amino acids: CASTLAGGNTGELFF. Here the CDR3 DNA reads TGTGCCAGCACGTTAGCGGGGGGGAACACCGGGGAGCTGTTTTTT.

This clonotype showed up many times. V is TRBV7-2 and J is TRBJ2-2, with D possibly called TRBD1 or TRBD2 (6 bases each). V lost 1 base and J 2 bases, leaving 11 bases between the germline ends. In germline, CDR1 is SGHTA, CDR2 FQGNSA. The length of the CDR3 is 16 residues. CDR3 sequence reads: CASSLVGGLNTGELFF. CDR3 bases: TGTGCCAGCAGCTTAGTGGGGGGCCTAAACACCGGGGAGCTGTTTTTT.

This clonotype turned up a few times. The CDR3 loop is CASSLSGGSEAFF. The CDR3, as DNA: TGTGCCAGCAGCTTATCGGGGGGGTCTGAAGCTTTCTTT. This chain joins TRBV7-9 and TRBJ1-1, with D perhaps matching TRBD1 (5 bases). V shed 2 bases and J shed 6 bases, with 10 bases lying between them. The CDR3 contains 13 residues. The germline V gene has CDR1 SEHNR and CDR2 FQNEAQ (reference sequence).